Listed below are T cell receptor beta chains from one sample, sequenced in a study of blood T cell repertoires in COVID-19. Profiled with immunoSEQ multiplex PCR; TCRdb holds only in-frame clones, not every one. This repertoire shows about 190,000 clones, roughly 80% found once; its top ten account for 13% to 15%. Sequencing input: peripheral blood. The receptors derive from a man aged 30 to 45 with active or convalescent COVID-19. Both conserved end residues are part of each CDR3. The D gene is left open where the match is weak. Size is omitted from some rows. Given values are once, few, many or a class for expanded clones.

v_gene	j_gene	d_gene	len	abundance	CDR3nt	CDR3aa
TRBV5-1	TRBJ2-1	TRBD2	15	.	TGCGCCAGCAGGTTTCTAGCGGGAGGAAACAATGAGCAGTTCTTC	CASRFLAGGNNEQFF
TRBV30	TRBJ2-7	.	13	.	TGTGCCTGGAGCCGAGAGGGTCCATACGAGCAGTACTTC	CAWSREGPYEQYF
TRBV7-2	TRBJ2-3	TRBD2	17	.	TGTGCCAGCAGCTTAAGCTCAGGGAGGGGCGCGACAGATACGCAGTATTTT	CASSLSSGRGATDTQYF
TRBV4-1	TRBJ2-3	TRBD2	18	.	TGCGCCAGCAGCCGGGAAAACATAGCGGGGGGAGGCGCGCATACGCAGTATTTT	CASSRENIAGGGAHTQYF
TRBV27	TRBJ2-2	.	14	.	TGTGCCAGCAGTTTATCTCGGGTTCACGGGGAGCTGTTTTTT	CASSLSRVHGELFF
TRBV4-1	TRBJ1-3	.	17	.	TGCGCCAGCAGCCAAAACCCCCTGGGAGATCGAGGAAACACCATATATTTT	CASSQNPLGDRGNTIYF
TRBV30	TRBJ1-2	TRBD1	12	.	TGTGCCTTTAACAGGGGGCGAGTGGGCTACACCTTC	CAFNRGRVGYTF
TRBV5-1	TRBJ2-2	.	16	.	TGCGCCAGCAGCAAGCGGAACAGGGTTCCCACCGGGGAGCTGTTTTTT	CASSKRNRVPTGELFF
TRBV6-5	TRBJ2-7	TRBD2	14	.	TGTGCCAGCAGCCAGGCTAGCGGACCCTACGAGCAGTACTTC	CASSQASGPYEQYF
TRBV6-5	TRBJ1-2	.	15	few	TGTGCCAGCAGTTACTCGGGCGAACCCAACTATGGCTACACCTTC	CASSYSGEPNYGYTF
TRBV10-1	TRBJ2-1	.	13	.	TGCGCCAGCAGTGAGTCCCAAACCGGGAGGCAGTTCTTC	CASSESQTGRQFF
TRBV28	TRBJ1-1	.	15	.	TGTGCCAGCAGACGACCGGGTGGGGCGAACACTGAAGCTTTCTTT	CASRRPGGANTEAFF
TRBV5-4	TRBJ1-2	TRBD1	13	.	TGTGCCAGCAGGACAGGGGGCAACTATGGCTACACCTTC	CASRTGGNYGYTF
TRBV7-9	TRBJ2-2	.	14	.	TGTGCCAGCACCCCGCCGGGGGACACCGGGGAGCTGTTTTTT	CASTPPGDTGELFF
TRBV27	TRBJ2-6	TRBD2	18	.	TGTGCCAGCAGTTTAAACGGACTAGCGGGATCTGGGGCCAACGTCCTGACTTTC	CASSLNGLAGSGANVLTF
TRBV4-1	TRBJ2-3	TRBD2	16	.	TGCGCCAGCAGCCAAGTGCAGCGGGGGCGCACAGATACGCAGTATTTT	CASSQVQRGRTDTQYF
TRBV11-3	TRBJ1-4	.	14	.	TGTGCCAGCAGCGACTACACCGCTAATGAAAAACTGTTTTTT	CASSDYTANEKLFF
TRBV11-2	TRBJ2-5	TRBD2	17	.	TGTGCCAGCAGCTTAGATGGAGCGGGGGGCAGGCAAGAGACCCAGTACTTC	CASSLDGAGGRQETQYF
TRBV19	TRBJ1-5	.	14	.	TGTGCCAGTAGTATTGCTGGGGGGAACCAGCCCCAGCATTTT	CASSIAGGNQPQHF
TRBV24-1	TRBJ2-5	TRBD2	18	once	TGTGCCACCAGTGACCCGGGGTTGGCTAGCGGGGGGCCCGGGACCCAGTACTTC	CATSDPGLASGGPGTQYF
TRBV24-1	TRBJ2-1	.	16	.	TGTGCCACCAGTGAGAGACTAGGTAGGGCTCCTAATGAGCAGTTCTTC	CATSERLGRAPNEQFF
TRBV5-8	TRBJ1-5	TRBD1	13	.	TGTGCCAGCAGTCAAGACAGGGGCCAGCCCCAGCATTTT	CASSQDRGQPQHF